The clone carrying this T cell receptor (beta chain) was observed a handful of times. Its antigen is not known. Those with alopecia areata gave lesional scalp punch biopsies and peripheral blood. The data originate from a study of CD8+ T cells in alopecia areata. Study-wide context: Treated patients received oral tofacitinib, 5 to 10 mg twice daily. Study conclusions and caveats: Higher clonality and more expanded CD8+ clones appeared in lesional than normal scalp.

CDR1 SGDLS and CDR2 YYNGEE come from the germline V gene. The V end was cut by 0 bases, the J end by 2 bases, with 11 bases between. CDR3 length equals 15 residues. cDNA reverse transcribed from extracted RNA served as the sequencing template. The protocol was immunoSEQ multiplex PCR, while the TCRdb copy is restricted to in-frame clones and leaves out a portion. The sample records approximately 150,000 clones, over 80% being singletons. The receptor was derived from a human donor with alopecia areata. The sequenced sample was CD8+ T cells sorted from blood, obtained at week 0. This chain joins TRBV9 and TRBJ2-5; D is undetermined. CDR3 nucleotide sequence: TGTGCCAGCAGCGTAGGTGCAGTGGGGCAAGAGACCCAGTACTTC. Protein product: CASSVGAVGQETQYF.